These 18 T cell receptor beta chains originate from one sample sequenced in a study of blood T cell repertoires in COVID-19. Profiled with immunoSEQ multiplex PCR; TCRdb holds only in-frame clones, not every one. This table has 200,000 to 300,000 clones, about nine tenths appearing once. Sequencing was carried out using peripheral blood. Receptors were obtained from a woman aged 25 to 45 with COVID-19, enrolled during active disease.

The rearrangement links TRBV11-2 to TRBJ1-1; TRBD1 might be the D (5 bases). This CDR3 spans 13 amino acids. Germline V gene sequence: CDR1 SGHAT, CDR2 FQNNGV. V was trimmed by 7 bases and J by 3 bases, leaving 12 bases between them. DNA of the CDR3: TGTGCCAGCAACCTGCAAGGGGACACTGAAGCTTTCTTT. This gives the protein CASNLQGDTEAFF.

This clone has only one observation. The J gene is TRBJ2-5, the V gene TRBV5-1, with 11 bases identical to TRBD2. V shed 4 bases and J 1 base; nucleotides not matched to a gene: 12. The germline V gene has CDR1 SGHRS and CDR2 YFSETQ. The CDR3 sequence is 18 residues long. CDR3 in amino acids: CASSPGRASGGFQETQYF. The CDR3 DNA follows: TGCGCCAGCAGCCCGGGCCGAGCTAGCGGGGGGTTCCAAGAGACCCAGTACTTC. Complete variable domain (other parts from reference TRBV5-1 and TRBJ2-5): KAGVTQTPRYLIKTRGQQVTLSCSPISGHRSVSWYQQTPGQGLQFLFEYFSETQRNKGNFPGRFSGRQFSNSRSEMNVSTLELGDSALYLCASSPGRASGGFQETQYFGPGTRLLVL.

The J gene is TRBJ1-1, the V gene TRBV30; D unclear. The CDR3 covers 14 residues. Germline CDR1 and CDR2: GTSNPN and SVGIG (reference sequence). The V end was cut by 8 bases, the J end by 4 bases, with 20 bases between. The CDR3 coding sequence is TGTGCCGGACTTCTACGCCTTTCCGCCACTGAAGCTTTCTTT. This gives the protein CAGLLRLSATEAFF.

The count of this clone is one. This rearrangement joins TRBV15 to TRBJ2-7; no reliable D call. CDR3 length: 14 amino acids. Looked up from germline, CDR1 is LNHNV and CDR2 is YYDKDF (reference sequence). Trimming pared 0 bases from V and 3 bases from J, leaving 9 bases between. Written as DNA, the CDR3 is TGTGCCACCAGCAGAGATCTGGCTGACTACGAGCAGTACTTC. Translated, it gives CATSRDLADYEQYF.

The rearrangement joins TRBV21-1 to TRBJ2-7; the table's D call TRBD2 went unverified against the DNA. TRBV21-1 is a known pseudogene. The CDR3 covers 17 residues. The CDR3 spells CASSKGRGQGTRYEQYF. The CDR3, as DNA: TGTGCCAGCAGCAAAGGGCGGGGCCAGGGCACTAGGTACGAGCAGTACTTC.

The genes are TRBV5-5 and TRBJ2-3; D is ambiguous. CDR3 length equals 12 residues. Germline loops: CDR1 SGHKS, CDR2 YYEKEE (reference sequence). Trimming took 1 base from V and 4 from J, leaving 4 bases between them. CDR3 sequence (DNA): TGTGCCAGCAGCTTGTTCGCAGATACGCAGTATTTT. Translated, it gives CASSLFADTQYF.

The chain uses TRBV6-1 and TRBJ2-2; tentative D call: TRBD1 (5 bases). The CDR3 loop spans 16 amino acids. Trimming left V 3 bases short and J 0 bases short, with 11 bases between. Looked up from germline, CDR1 is MNHNS and CDR2 is SASEGT. Written as DNA, the CDR3 is TGTGCCAGCAGTGACAGGGCATACGCGAACACCGGGGAGCTGTTTTTT. This gives the protein CASSDRAYANTGELFF.

This clone was seen a handful of times. The J gene is TRBJ2-7, the V gene TRBV27, with TRBD1 matching over 9 bases. Unmatched junction bases numbered 14, after V lost 5 bases and J lost 3 bases. Germline values: CDR1 MNHEY, CDR2 SMNVEV (reference sequence). CDR3 size: 17 residues. The CDR3 DNA reads as TGTGCCAGCAGTCCCCTTTCCGGGACAGGGCTACTCTACGAGCAGTACGTC. Translating it yields CASSPLSGTGLLYEQYV.

The V and J genes are TRBV7-2 and TRBJ2-1, with D possibly matching TRBD2 (6 bases). The V gene's germline CDR1 is SGHTA and CDR2 FQGNSA. The CDR3 sequence is 14 residues long. V was trimmed by 5 bases and J by 6 bases, leaving 14 bases between them. The CDR3 sequence: CASSPRTGVNEQFF. The CDR3 bases are TGTGCCAGCAGCCCAAGGACGGGGGTCAATGAGCAGTTCTTC.

The genes are TRBV27 and TRBJ1-2; TRBD1 aligns across 10 bases. This CDR3 region has 13 residues. Germline trimming cut 6 bases from V and 8 bases from J; bases unmatched to any gene: 6. CDR1 is MNHEY and CDR2 is SMNVEV in the germline V gene (reference sequence). The CDR3 protein is CASSLDRGGGYTF. DNA of the CDR3: TGTGCCAGCAGCCTGGACAGGGGGGGAGGCTACACCTTC.

The chain has TRBV27 and TRBJ2-5; 9 bases line up with TRBD2. CDR1 and CDR2 from the germline V gene are MNHEY and SMNVEV (reference sequence). CDR3 length: 15 amino acids. With V trimmed by 5 bases and J by 2 bases, 6 bases remained unmatched. DNA of the CDR3: TGTGCCAGCAGTCGGAGCGGGGGGCGACAAGAGACCCAGTACTTC. Translation: CASSRSGGRQETQYF.

The chain carries TRBV7-9 and TRBJ1-6, with TRBD1 matching over 7 bases. Trimming removed 4 bases from V and 11 bases from J; junction bases left unmatched: 5. Germline loops: CDR1 SEHNR, CDR2 FQNEAQ (reference sequence). The CDR3 sequence is 13 residues long. CDR3 in amino acids: CASSYGQDTPLHF. DNA of the CDR3: TGTGCCAGCAGCTACGGACAGGACACACCCCTCCACTTT.

The chain carries TRBV7-6 and TRBJ2-1; a possible D gene is TRBD1 (6 bases). Trimming stripped 4 bases from V and 10 bases from J, with 8 bases between. This CDR3 region has 11 residues. Germline loops: CDR1 SGHVS, CDR2 FNYEAQ. The CDR3: CASSSTGEQFF. CDR3 coding DNA: TGTGCCAGCAGCTCTACAGGGGAGCAGTTCTTC.

This clone was seen only once. The chain couples TRBV7-9 to TRBJ2-1; D is perhaps TRBD2 (5 bases). The V gene lost 5 bases and the J gene lost 2 bases, with 13 bases spanning the gap. CDR1 is SEHNR, CDR2 FQNEAQ, per germline (reference sequence). The length of the CDR3 is 15 residues. CDR3 coding DNA: TGTGCCAGCAGCAAGCCCGGGGTCGCCTACAATGAGCAGTTCTTC. It codes for CASSKPGVAYNEQFF.

The chain has TRBV21-1 and TRBJ2-1; the table's D call, TRBD2, has no DNA check behind it. TRBV21-1 is a listed pseudogene. This CDR3 contains 20 residues. The CDR3 here is CASSKGQREYSRRDYNEQFF. In DNA, the CDR3 is TGTGCCAGCAGCAAAGGGCAGCGGGAGTATAGTAGGAGGGACTACAATGAGCAGTTCTTC.

Regarding this clone: Other DNA sequences in this specimen translate into the identical CDR3. In DNA form, the CDR3 reads TGCGCCAGCAGCCAAGCGCCGACACGGAACACTGAAGCTTTCTTT. The encoded protein is CASSQAPTRNTEAFF. The rearrangement uses TRBV4-3 and TRBJ1-1; no reliable D call. Between the trimmed V and J ends, which lost 1 base and 1 base, there was a span of 10 bases. This CDR3 is 15 amino acids long. Germline CDR1 and CDR2: LGHNA and YSLEER.

The rearrangement links TRBV5-1 to TRBJ2-2, with 11 positions matching TRBD2. Germline V CDR1 and CDR2: SGHRS, YFSETQ. With V trimmed by 2 bases and J by 6 bases, 6 bases remained unmatched. The CDR3 length is 16 residues. The CDR3 bases are TGCGCCAGCAGCTTAACTAGCGGGAGTTGGGCCGGGGAGCTGTTTTTT. This encodes CASSLTSGSWAGELFF. The full variable domain, in which reference TRBV5-1 and TRBJ2-2 provide the parts outside the CDR3, is KAGVTQTPRYLIKTRGQQVTLSCSPISGHRSVSWYQQTPGQGLQFLFEYFSETQRNKGNFPGRFSGRQFSNSRSEMNVSTLELGDSALYLCASSLTSGSWAGELFFGEGSRLTVL.

The rearrangement joins TRBV21-1 to TRBJ2-3; the table's TRBD2 call for D was not verified on the DNA. TRBV21-1 is designated a pseudogene. CDR3 length: 18 amino acids. The CDR3 DNA reads as TGTGCCAGCAGCTTTCGATTGCGTTGGGGAGATAAACGGGATACGCAGTATTTT. This translates into CASSFRLRWGDKRDTQYF.